A selection of T cell receptor beta chains follows, all from one sample in a study of T-cell memory formation after mild COVID-19. TCRdb fed the 5' RACE reads into MiXCR, producing one record per CDR3 protein. Here the sample spans around 400,000 distinct CDR3 sequences, less than 25% being singletons. Source material: PBMCs or a T cell subset sorted from them (not recorded which). The receptors shown here come from an adult woman who had mild COVID-19 (a few samples of this study predate the infection). Cell type and time point are not known. CDR3s include the opening cysteine and the closing phenylalanine or tryptophan. A D gene is named only where the DNA matches it firmly. Clone size is not always given. Where it is, it says once, few, many or a class for expanded clones.

v_gene: TRBV7-9
d_gene: TRBD2
len: 18
abundance: .
j_gene: TRBJ2-3
CDR3aa: CASSLAGASGGAKDTQYF
CDR3nt: TGTGCCAGCAGCTTAGCTGGGGCTAGCGGGGGGGCTAAAGATACGCAGTATTTT

v_gene: TRBV7-9
d_gene: .
len: 15
abundance: few
j_gene: TRBJ2-2
CDR3aa: CASSLETRNTGELFF
CDR3nt: TGTGCCAGCAGCTTAGAGACGAGGAACACCGGGGAGCTGTTTTTT

v_gene: TRBV9
d_gene: .
len: 16
abundance: few
j_gene: TRBJ2-1
CDR3aa: CASSVVIDPSYNEQFF
CDR3nt: TGTGCCAGCAGCGTAGTAATAGACCCCTCCTACAATGAGCAGTTCTTC

v_gene: TRBV5-5
d_gene: TRBD1
len: 14
abundance: .
j_gene: TRBJ2-7
CDR3aa: CASSPGTGEREQYF
CDR3nt: TGTGCCAGCAGCCCGGGGACAGGGGAACGCGAGCAGTACTTC

v_gene: TRBV7-9
d_gene: .
len: 16
abundance: .
j_gene: TRBJ2-5
CDR3aa: CASSRGDIEVAETQYF
CDR3nt: TGTGCCAGCAGCCGCGGTGATATTGAGGTAGCAGAGACCCAGTACTTC

v_gene: TRBV20-1
d_gene: .
len: 14
abundance: few
j_gene: TRBJ2-1
CDR3aa: CSAVSGSYYNEQFF
CDR3nt: TGCAGTGCGGTTAGCGGCTCATATTACAATGAGCAGTTCTTC

v_gene: TRBV19
d_gene: TRBD2
len: 14
abundance: once
j_gene: TRBJ2-1
CDR3aa: CASSLRGDYNEQFF
CDR3nt: TGTGCCAGTAGTCTGCGGGGGGACTACAATGAGCAGTTCTTC

v_gene: TRBV12-3/TRBV12-4
d_gene: .
len: 14
abundance: .
j_gene: TRBJ1-2
CDR3aa: CASSFVMDSYGYTF
CDR3nt: TGTGCCAGCAGTTTCGTTATGGACAGCTATGGCTACACCTTC

v_gene: TRBV28
d_gene: TRBD2
len: 13
abundance: .
j_gene: TRBJ2-7
CDR3aa: CASRQGLAYEQYF
CDR3nt: TGTGCCAGCAGGCAGGGACTAGCCTACGAGCAGTACTTC

v_gene: TRBV12-3/TRBV12-4
d_gene: .
len: 15
abundance: few
j_gene: TRBJ1-3
CDR3aa: CASSSSGFSGNTIYF
CDR3nt: TGTGCCAGCAGTTCCTCCGGCTTCTCTGGAAACACCATATATTTT

v_gene: TRBV5-1
d_gene: TRBD2
len: 14
abundance: .
j_gene: TRBJ2-3
CDR3aa: CASGTAGGTNTQYF
CDR3nt: TGCGCCAGCGGAACAGCGGGGGGGACGAATACGCAGTATTTT

v_gene: TRBV6-5
d_gene: .
len: 14
abundance: few
j_gene: TRBJ2-2
CDR3aa: CASSYQQGPGELFF
CDR3nt: TGTGCCAGCAGTTACCAACAGGGTCCCGGGGAGCTGTTTTTT

v_gene: TRBV9
d_gene: TRBD2
len: 16
abundance: .
j_gene: TRBJ2-3
CDR3aa: CASSVAAAGVPDTQYF
CDR3nt: TGTGCCAGCAGCGTAGCGGCGGCGGGAGTGCCAGATACGCAGTATTTT

v_gene: TRBV6-2/TRBV6-3
d_gene: .
len: 16
abundance: many
j_gene: TRBJ1-1
CDR3aa: CASSYSLRIANTEAFF
CDR3nt: TGTGCCAGCAGTTACTCACTCAGGATAGCGAACACTGAAGCTTTCTTT

v_gene: TRBV5-1
d_gene: .
len: 16
abundance: .
j_gene: TRBJ2-1
CDR3aa: CASSLGGAGGYNEQFF
CDR3nt: TGCGCCAGCAGCTTGGGGGGGGCCGGAGGTTACAATGAGCAGTTCTTC

v_gene: TRBV27
d_gene: .
len: 14
abundance: .
j_gene: TRBJ1-1
CDR3aa: CASSRRAPGTEAFF
CDR3nt: TGTGCCAGCAGTAGACGGGCCCCAGGCACTGAAGCTTTCTTT

v_gene: TRBV3-1
d_gene: TRBD2
len: 15
abundance: .
j_gene: TRBJ2-7
CDR3aa: CASSPSGGGLYEQYF
CDR3nt: TGTGCCAGCAGCCCCTCGGGGGGGGGGCTGTACGAGCAGTACTTC

v_gene: TRBV9
d_gene: TRBD2
len: 15
abundance: .
j_gene: TRBJ2-7
CDR3aa: CASSVESGESYEQYF
CDR3nt: TGTGCCAGCAGCGTAGAAAGCGGGGAATCCTACGAGCAGTACTTC

v_gene: TRBV7-6
d_gene: .
len: 14
abundance: few
j_gene: TRBJ1-1
CDR3aa: CASSALRENTEAFF
CDR3nt: TGTGCCAGCAGCGCTCTCCGGGAAAACACTGAAGCTTTCTTT

v_gene: TRBV24-1
d_gene: .
len: 13
abundance: .
j_gene: TRBJ2-5
CDR3aa: CATSDPIRETQYF
CDR3nt: TGTGCCACCAGTGATCCCATCCGGGAGACCCAGTACTTC

v_gene: TRBV15
d_gene: TRBD1
len: 17
abundance: .
j_gene: TRBJ2-7
CDR3aa: CATSRDYGTGPSYEQYF
CDR3nt: TGTGCCACCAGCAGAGATTACGGGACAGGGCCATCCTACGAGCAGTACTTC

v_gene: TRBV24-1
d_gene: .
len: 16
abundance: few
j_gene: TRBJ2-1
CDR3aa: CATSDSWTNPNNEQFF
CDR3nt: TGTGCCACCAGTGATAGCTGGACTAACCCTAACAATGAGCAGTTCTTC